This T cell receptor beta chain was recorded in a study of OX40 agonist ivuxolimab in advanced cancers. Whole-study results and caveats: CD8+ T cells showed, on average, more clonal expansion than CD4+ cells. Clonal expansion was seen in CD4+ and CD8+ blood T cells by week 6 at 0.1 to 3.0 mg/kg.

TCRdb's table, derived via immunoSEQ multiplex PCR, lists solely in-frame clones and lacks some. The sample carries under 50,000 clones, over 80% recorded once. V shed 6 bases and J shed 0 bases, with 15 bases lying between them. The CDR3 extends over 16 amino acids. Blood got drawn at baseline, again on cycle 4 day 1, and then on cycle 7 day 1. Remarks on this clone: Its specificity is not known.

The V gene is TRBV23-1, the J gene TRBJ2-4, with D unclear. TRBV23-1 is labeled an ORF, and its function is uncertain. The sample in question was CD4+ or CD8+ T cells sorted from blood, obtained in a trial of the OX40 agonist ivuxolimab. This sequence originates from an adult with an advanced solid tumor such as melanoma, head and neck, liver or kidney cancer. The CDR3 sequence: CASRVGRLLAKNIQYF. In DNA, the CDR3 is TGCGCCAGCAGGGTTGGGCGGCTTCTAGCCAAAAACATTCAGTACTTC.